These 16 T cell receptor beta chains were all obtained from the same sample, sequenced in a study of cytomegalovirus exposure and HLA in healthy donors. Measured with immunoSEQ multiplex PCR; TCRdb has only the in-frame clones, and not every one. This sample has tens of thousands of clones, with approximately 96% found just once. Sequenced input: PBMCs. The receptors derive from a woman aged 18-29 years in good health and CMV-seropositive.

The chain carries TRBV4-2 and TRBJ2-1, with D perhaps matching TRBD2 (6 bases). Per the germline V gene, CDR1 is LGHNA and CDR2 is YNFKEQ. The ends were cut back, 0 bases at V and 6 bases at J, with 15 bases in the middle. The CDR3 is 16 amino acids. CDR3 sequence (DNA): TGTGCCAGCAGCCAAGATTGGCTAGCGCTAGTCAATGAGCAGTTCTTC. This encodes CASSQDWLALVNEQFF.

The rearrangement uses TRBV6-1 and TRBJ2-7, with D unclear. The V and J ends lost 1 base and 4 bases respectively, with 8 bases between them. Germline values: CDR1 MNHNS, CDR2 SASEGT. The CDR3 consists of 13 residues. CDR3 bases: TGTGCCAGCAGTGAAGGCGGCCGATACGAGCAGTACTTC. Translating it yields CASSEGGRYEQYF.

This chain joins TRBV27 and TRBJ1-5; D is uncertain. Trimming took off 0 bases at V and 0 bases at J, with 6 bases between the two ends. Germline lookup yields CDR1 MNHEY and CDR2 SMNVEV (reference sequence). This CDR3 has 15 residues. CDR3 loop: CASSLSLSSNQPQHF. CDR3 DNA sequence: TGTGCCAGCAGTTTATCGTTGAGTAGCAATCAGCCCCAGCATTTT.

The V and J genes are TRBV6-5 and TRBJ1-1; 8 bases match TRBD1. V lost 2 bases, J lost 5 bases, and 7 bases stayed unmatched. The CDR3 runs to 15 residues. Per the germline V gene, CDR1 is MNHEY and CDR2 is SVGAGI. The CDR3 is CASSYGRQGLTEAFF. In nucleotides, the CDR3 is TGTGCCAGCAGTTACGGGAGACAGGGGCTTACTGAAGCTTTCTTT.

The V call is TRBV5-4, the J call TRBJ2-5; 13 nucleotides align to TRBD2. Germline values: CDR1 SGHNT, CDR2 YYREEE (reference sequence). The V segment lost 4 bases and the J segment 4 bases; nucleotides outside the gene matches: 4. CDR3 size: 15 residues. The CDR3 nucleotides read TGTGCCAGCAGCACCGGACTAGCGGGAGTAGAGACCCAGTACTTC. Amino acid sequence: CASSTGLAGVETQYF.

The gene calls are TRBV30 and TRBJ2-1; TRBD1 might be the D (6 bases). Germline CDR1 reads GTSNPN; CDR2 reads SVGIG (reference sequence). V was shortened by 3 bases and J by 3 bases, with 21 bases between the two germline ends. This CDR3 spans 17 amino acids. As DNA, the CDR3 is TGTGCCTGGAGACAAAAGTACGCGTGGGGGCACTACAATGAGCAGTTCTTC. Its protein product is CAWRQKYAWGHYNEQFF.

The chain employs TRBV2 and TRBJ2-7; D gene uncertain. Germline V gives CDR1 SNHLY, CDR2 FYNNEI. The CDR3 runs 12 residues. Trimming shortened V by 1 base and J by 5 bases, and 6 bases separated the two germline ends. CDR3 loop: CASSEELHEQYF. CDR3 DNA: TGTGCCAGCAGTGAAGAGCTCCACGAGCAGTACTTC.

The chain is built from TRBV28 and TRBJ1-1; maybe TRBD1 (5 bases). V was shortened by 5 bases and J by 5 bases, with 18 bases between the two germline ends. CDR1 is MDHEN, CDR2 SYDVKM, per germline. This CDR3 is 15 amino acids long. This CDR3 reads CASSVSSRVETEAFF. The CDR3 coding sequence is TGTGCCAGCAGTGTAAGTTCCAGGGTAGAGACTGAAGCTTTCTTT.

CDR3 bases: TGTGCCAGCAGTCCAACTAGCACAGATACGCAGTATTTT. This sequence encodes CASSPTSTDTQYF. This chain links TRBV25-1 with TRBJ2-3; the D is unclear. Germline CDR1 reads MGHDK; CDR2 reads SYGVNS. V lost 5 bases and J lost 0, with 6 bases in between. This CDR3 spans 13 amino acids.

The gene calls are TRBV5-6 and TRBJ1-5; D is perhaps TRBD1 (6 bases). Germline CDR1 is SGHDT and CDR2 is YYEEEE. This CDR3 comprises 14 residues. Between the trimmed V and J ends, which lost 1 base and 5 bases, there was a span of 10 bases. The CDR3: CASSLMPGDQPQHF. CDR3 nucleotides: TGTGCCAGCAGCTTGATGCCAGGGGATCAGCCCCAGCATTTT.

This chain joins TRBV29-1 and TRBJ2-7; maybe TRBD1 (5 bases). The V gene lost 5 bases and the J gene lost 2 bases, with 25 bases spanning the gap. The germline gives CDR1 SQVTM, CDR2 ANQGSEA. CDR3 length: 17 residues. CDR3: CSVRGRASKDSTYEQYF. The CDR3 nucleotides read TGCAGCGTTAGGGGCAGGGCGTCAAAGGATTCCACCTACGAGCAGTACTTC.

The rearrangement uses TRBV18 and TRBJ1-5; D not resolved. The CDR3 is 14 residues long. Germline loops: CDR1 KGHSH, CDR2 LQKENI. V was cut by 3 bases and J by 5 bases, with 11 bases left in between. The CDR3 loop is CASSPSGSYQPQHF. The CDR3 bases are TGTGCCAGCTCACCTTCCGGGAGCTATCAGCCCCAGCATTTT. Variable domain in full (rest from reference TRBV18 and TRBJ1-5): NAGVMQNPRHLVRRRGQEARLRCSPMKGHSHVYWYRQLPEEGLKFMVYLQKENIIDESGMPKERFSAEFPKEGPSILRIQQVVRGDSAAYFCASSPSGSYQPQHFGDGTRLSIL.

The chain is built from TRBV28 and TRBJ1-1; maybe TRBD1 (5 bases). The CDR3 sequence is 14 residues long. The germline V gene encodes CDR1 MDHEN and CDR2 SYDVKM. V gave up 4 bases and J gave up 0 bases, with 9 bases separating them. The CDR3 nucleotides are TGTGCCAGCAGTTCTGACAGTATGAACACTGAAGCTTTCTTT. As protein: CASSSDSMNTEAFF.

This clone occurred once. V gene TRBV18 combines with J gene TRBJ2-1; 12 bases map to TRBD2. Germline trimming cut 6 bases from V and 4 bases from J; bases unmatched to any gene: 1. Germline V lookup: CDR1 KGHSH, CDR2 LQKENI. The CDR3 has 14 residues. The CDR3 here is CASSLAGGYNEQFF. The CDR3 DNA reads TGTGCCAGCTCGCTAGCGGGAGGGTACAATGAGCAGTTCTTC.

V is TRBV5-8 and J is TRBJ2-5, with TRBD1 as a possible D gene (6 bases). V dropped 1 base and J dropped 5 bases, with 9 bases sitting between them. The CDR3 totals 13 residues. Germline V CDR1 and CDR2: SGHTS, YDEGEE. CDR3 sequence: CASSLWQGETQYF. Written as DNA, the CDR3 is TGTGCCAGCAGCTTGTGGCAGGGGGAGACCCAGTACTTC. The full variable domain, with the rest looked up from reference TRBV5-8 and TRBJ2-5, is EAGVTQSPTHLIKTRGQQATLRCSPISGHTSVYWYQQALGLGLQFLLWYDEGEERNRGNFPPRFSGRQFPNYSSELNVNALELEDSALYLCASSLWQGETQYFGPGTRLLVL.

The count of this clone is one. The CDR3 bases are TGTGCCTGGAGTGTCCCGGCGACTAAACCCAATTACAATGAGCAGTTCTTC. This gives the protein CAWSVPATKPNYNEQFF. The chain links TRBV30 to TRBJ2-1, with D possibly being TRBD2 (5 bases). The V gene lost 0 bases and the J gene lost 4 bases, with 19 bases spanning the gap. In germline, CDR1 is GTSNPN, CDR2 SVGIG (reference sequence). CDR3 length: 17 amino acids.